Each of the 27 T cell receptor beta chains below was sequenced from the same sample in a study of vaccination effects on CD4 cells after COVID-19. Antigen-specific CD4+ T cells were expanded with viral peptide pools in the ViraFEST assay before sequencing. It was after approximately 11 days of culture that CD4+ T cells were isolated. A PCR test confirmed that the person had SARS-CoV-2 infection between March and December 2020. For these receptors, no antigen is known. Data came from immunoSEQ multiplex PCR; TCRdb stores just in-frame clones and leaves some out. The sample shows about 25,000 clones, around 77% of them seen only once. Sequenced material: CD4+ T cells from PBMCs cultured with SARS-CoV-2 spike peptides, taken before COVID-19 vaccination. The receptors originated from a human donor who had a prior SARS-CoV-2 infection.

The V call is TRBV3-1 (or the pseudogene TRBV3-2), the J call TRBJ2-3, with D possibly matching TRBD2 (6 bases). Trimming took 3 bases from V and 2 from J, leaving 9 bases between them. CDR3 length equals 14 residues. CDR1 LGHDT and CDR2 YNNKEL come from the germline V gene (reference sequence). CDR3 amino acids: CASSQEGITDTQYF. Written as DNA, the CDR3 is TGTGCCAGCAGCCAGGAGGGGATCACAGATACGCAGTATTTT.

V and J are TRBV2 and TRBJ1-4, with D perhaps TRBD1 (6 bases). Germline assignment: CDR1 SNHLY and CDR2 FYNNEI. Trimming cost V 5 bases and J 3 bases, with 10 bases left between them. CDR3 length: 14 amino acids. CDR3 nucleotides: TGTGCCAGCAGTAGGGGGGCGGCTAATGAAAAACTGTTTTTT. As protein: CASSRGAANEKLFF.

This clone was detected only once. The V gene is TRBV4-2, the J gene TRBJ2-1, with 8 bases lining up with TRBD2. The CDR3 sequence is 16 residues long. Trimming removed 0 bases from V and 15 bases from J; junction bases left unmatched: 16. The germline gives CDR1 LGHNA, CDR2 YNFKEQ. The chain's CDR3 is CASSQDPTETGLVRFF. CDR3 sequence (DNA): TGTGCCAGCAGCCAAGATCCAACGGAAACGGGACTAGTGCGGTTCTTC.

V usage is TRBV6-5 and J usage is TRBJ1-4, with D possibly TRBD1 on 6 matching bases. Germline assignment: CDR1 MNHEY and CDR2 SVGAGI. Trimming took 7 bases from V and 5 from J, leaving 14 bases between them. This CDR3 is built from 14 residues. CDR3 DNA: TGTGCCAGCACAAAGGGACACGGGAATGAAAAACTGTTTTTT. Its translation: CASTKGHGNEKLFF.

V usage is TRBV12-3 or TRBV12-4 and J usage is TRBJ2-5; D not resolved. The CDR3 covers 13 residues. Trimming removed 3 bases at V and 5 bases at J, with 10 bases between. The CDR3 spells CASSFQVTETQYF. As DNA, the CDR3 is TGTGCCAGCAGTTTCCAAGTAACCGAGACCCAGTACTTC.

This clone was seen once. Germline is not matched at one junction end, which may reflect a read error. The chain links TRBV6-6 to TRBJ2-5; unclear D gene. The CDR3 is 12 residues long. The germline gives CDR1 MNHNY, CDR2 SVGAGI (reference sequence). For the CDR3, the DNA is TGTGCCAGCAGTTACGGAGAAGAGACCCAATACTTC. Translating it yields CASSYGEETQYF.

This chain joins TRBV7-2 and TRBJ2-2; 7 nucleotides align to TRBD1. This CDR3 contains 15 residues. V shed 4 bases and J 3 bases; nucleotides not matched to a gene: 5. Germline assignment: CDR1 SGHTA and CDR2 FQGNSA. The CDR3 region has the DNA TGTGCCAGCAGCTGGTCAGGACAGGACACCGGGGAGCTGTTTTTT. Amino acid sequence: CASSWSGQDTGELFF.

V is TRBV7-3 and J is TRBJ1-2, with D possibly matching TRBD1 (5 bases). Trimming pared 2 bases from V and 4 bases from J, leaving 8 bases between. Germline CDR1 is SGHTA and CDR2 is FQGTGA. The CDR3 length is 13 residues. In nucleotides, the CDR3 is TGTGCCAGCAGCTTACAGGGTGGCTATGGCTACACCTTC. Protein: CASSLQGGYGYTF.

This chain uses TRBV4-2 with TRBJ1-2; D might be TRBD1 (5 bases). Germline V lookup: CDR1 LGHNA, CDR2 YNFKEQ. Trimming took off 1 base at V and 6 bases at J, with 9 bases between the two ends. The CDR3 contains 13 residues. CDR3 protein: CASSQGQGDGYTF. CDR3 in DNA: TGTGCCAGCAGCCAAGGTCAGGGAGATGGCTACACCTTC.

This clone was found a few times. This chain connects TRBV6-2 or TRBV6-3 to TRBJ2-2; D possibly uses TRBD1 or TRBD2 (5 bases each). Trimming removed 6 bases at V and 2 bases at J, with 13 bases between. This CDR3 is 15 amino acids long. Germline lookup yields CDR1 MNHEY and CDR2 SVGEGT. The CDR3 loop is CASSHGTYNTGELFF. The CDR3 region has the DNA TGTGCCAGCAGCCACGGGACCTATAACACCGGGGAGCTGTTTTTT.

The gene calls are TRBV19 and TRBJ1-5; D not resolved. Germline V gives CDR1 LNHDA, CDR2 SQIVND (reference sequence). CDR3 length equals 14 residues. Trimming shortened V by 10 bases and J by 3 bases, and 16 bases separated the two germline ends. This CDR3 reads CATGLTGYNQPQHF. The DNA for the CDR3 is TGTGCCACCGGTCTGACCGGCTACAATCAGCCCCAGCATTTT.

This chain uses TRBV24-1 with TRBJ2-5; 9 nucleotides agree with TRBD1. Germline CDR1 and CDR2: KGHDR and SFDVKD. The CDR3 has 15 amino acids. J gave up 5 bases and V 4 bases, and 7 bases lay outside the gene matches. The DNA for the CDR3 is TGTGCCACCAGTGACCCTGGGACAGGGAAGGAGACCCAGTACTTC. This translates into CATSDPGTGKETQYF.

The rearrangement links TRBV6-5 to TRBJ2-5, with D tentatively TRBD1 or TRBD2 (5 bases each). Germline values: CDR1 MNHEY, CDR2 SVGAGI. The CDR3 extends over 14 amino acids. The V gene lost 8 bases and the J gene lost 5 bases, with 18 bases spanning the gap. The CDR3 bases are TGTGCCAGCGGGGGAGCGCGTAGCTCGGAGACCCAGTACTTC. It is translated as CASGGARSSETQYF.

The genes are TRBV18 and TRBJ2-7; 12 positions agree with TRBD1. Unmatched junction bases numbered 13, after V lost 6 bases and J lost 7 bases. Per germline, CDR1 KGHSH and CDR2 LQKENI. The CDR3 loop spans 16 amino acids. CDR3 sequence (DNA): TGTGCCAGCTCCCCAATCCCGGGACAGGGGGCTGGTGAGCAGTACTTC. It specifies CASSPIPGQGAGEQYF.

V is TRBV2 and J is TRBJ2-7; a weak D match, TRBD2 (5 bases). The V end lost 6 bases, the J end lost 5 bases, and 14 bases lay between the germline ends. The V gene's germline CDR1 is SNHLY and CDR2 FYNNEI. The CDR3 contains 13 residues. The CDR3: CASRSPGGDEQYF. The DNA for the CDR3 is TGTGCCAGCAGAAGTCCCGGAGGCGACGAGCAGTACTTC.

The chain carries TRBV11-3 and TRBJ1-2; D uncertain. This CDR3 has 16 amino acids. Germline V gives CDR1 SGHNT, CDR2 YENEEA. The V and J ends lost 1 base and 0 bases respectively, with 12 bases between them. Here the CDR3 reads CASSLGSTGPNYGYTF. The CDR3, as DNA: TGTGCCAGCAGCTTAGGAAGTACCGGCCCTAACTATGGCTACACCTTC. The full variable domain, rest sourced from reference TRBV11-3 and TRBJ1-2, is EAGVVQSPRYKIIEKKQPVAFWCNPISGHNTLYWYLQNLGQGPELLIRYENEEAVDDSQLPKDRFSAERLKGVDSTLKIQPAELGDSAVYLCASSLGSTGPNYGYTFGSGTRLTVV.

This rearrangement joins TRBV7-2 to TRBJ2-3; 7 bases match TRBD1. The V gene end was trimmed by 5 bases and the J gene end by 1 base; junction bases not matched to a gene: 3. Germline values: CDR1 SGHTA, CDR2 FQGNSA. The CDR3 extends over 14 amino acids. The CDR3 protein is CASSADRGTDTQYF. In DNA form, the CDR3 reads TGTGCCAGCAGCGCCGACAGGGGCACAGATACGCAGTATTTT.

The rearrangement joins TRBV12-3 or TRBV12-4 to TRBJ2-5; unclear D gene. CDR3 length: 11 amino acids. With 4 bases removed from V and 5 bases from J, the gap between germline ends came to 5 bases. CDR3 region: CASSSGETQYF. As DNA, the CDR3 is TGTGCCAGCAGTTCCGGGGAGACCCAGTACTTC.

The chain has TRBV28 and TRBJ1-1, with 7 bases that match TRBD1. V lost 5 bases to trimming and J lost 2 bases; unmatched junction nucleotides: 14. This CDR3 has 17 residues. CDR1 and CDR2 from the germline V gene are MDHEN and SYDVKM. The CDR3 nucleotides are TGTGCCAGCAGTCCTCAGAACCTCCGGGACAGAAACACTGAAGCTTTCTTT. Protein sequence: CASSPQNLRDRNTEAFF.

The V and J genes are TRBV15 and TRBJ2-7, with D perhaps matching TRBD2 (6 bases). Germline V gene sequence: CDR1 LNHNV, CDR2 YYDKDF (reference sequence). The CDR3 spans 16 residues. V shed 2 bases and J shed 3 bases, with 17 bases lying between them. The CDR3 here is CATSRSRGLGYYEQYF. Here the CDR3 DNA reads TGTGCCACCAGCAGATCAAGGGGACTGGGATACTACGAGCAGTACTTC.

V is TRBV21-1 and J is TRBJ2-5; the DNA was not compared with TRBD1, the D call given in the table. TRBV21-1 is a documented pseudogene. The CDR3 has 14 residues. CDR3 DNA sequence: TGTGCCAGCAGCAAAGGGGGGCTCTGGGAGACCCAGTACTTC. Amino acid sequence: CASSKGGLWETQYF.

This rearrangement joins TRBV2 to TRBJ2-2, with D tentatively TRBD2 (6 bases). The CDR3 is 14 residues long. Trimming cost V 9 bases and J 4 bases, with 15 bases left between them. The V gene's germline CDR1 is SNHLY and CDR2 FYNNEI. The CDR3 DNA is TGTGCCAGTGCTGGGGGGAGAAGCACCGGGGAGCTGTTTTTT. The encoded protein is CASAGGRSTGELFF.

This clone was found a few times. The chain uses TRBV5-1 and TRBJ1-6; 8 bases match TRBD1. This CDR3 spans 15 amino acids. Trimming cost V 5 bases and J 6 bases; bases outside gene matches: 7. The germline gives CDR1 SGHRS, CDR2 YFSETQ. CDR3 sequence reads: CASRQQGGGNSPLHF. For the CDR3, the DNA is TGCGCCAGCAGACAACAGGGGGGTGGTAATTCACCCCTCCACTTT.

This chain uses TRBV6-6 with TRBJ2-7, with a tentative D call TRBD2 (6 bases). The V and J ends lost 5 bases and 1 base respectively, with 21 bases between them. Germline V gene data show CDR1 as MNHNY and CDR2 as SVGAGI (reference sequence). The CDR3 is 17 residues long. CDR3 bases: TGTGCCAGCAGTCGATCACAGTACCGGGACTTGTCCTACGAGCAGTACTTC. Its protein is CASSRSQYRDLSYEQYF.

The chain couples TRBV2 to TRBJ1-2; D ambiguous. This CDR3 region has 11 residues. Germline CDR1 SNHLY, CDR2 FYNNEI. The V and J ends lost 9 bases and 2 bases respectively, with 7 bases between them. The CDR3, as DNA: TGTGCCAGTAACCCGAACTATGGCTACACCTTC. Residues: CASNPNYGYTF.

The chain joins TRBV4-3 to TRBJ2-7; no clear D gene. The germline CDR1 and CDR2 sequences are LGHNA and YSLEER. V was trimmed by 0 bases and J by 2 bases, leaving 11 bases between them. CDR3 size: 15 residues. Written as DNA, the CDR3 is TGCGCCAGCAGCCAAGAGGCCCGCAGGCCCTACGAGCAGTACTTC. Its protein product is CASSQEARRPYEQYF.

The gene calls are TRBV19 and TRBJ2-3, with 12 bases matching TRBD2. Trimming at V came to 2 bases and at J to 5 bases, leaving 8 bases not matched to a gene. The length of the CDR3 is 17 residues. Per the germline V gene, CDR1 is LNHDA and CDR2 is SQIVND (reference sequence). Here the CDR3 reads CASSITASGGGIDTQYF. The CDR3 DNA reads as TGTGCCAGTAGTATAACGGCTAGCGGGGGGGGCATAGATACGCAGTATTTT.